This T cell receptor beta chain is from a study of post-analysis software for immune sequencing data. Study-wide results and caveats: Samples made in the same batch grouped tightly together by F measure. Included in a set of roughly 5 TRBV segments more frequent in patients than controls were TRBV5-6, TRBV5-1 and TRBV20-1.

The CDR3 is 17 amino acids. Germline CDR1 SGHVS, CDR2 FQNEAQ. About this clonotype: What it recognizes is unknown. A junction end diverges from the germline sequence, so it may reflect a read error.

Libraries were made from TCR beta cDNA, and they carried unique molecular identifiers. TCRdb reprocessed the PCR reads with MiXCR, giving one entry per CDR3 protein. Counted here are approximately 350,000 distinct CDR3 sequences, roughly 30% occurring once; the ten biggest clones make up 13%. The rearrangement uses TRBV7-8 and TRBJ1-2, with 10 bases identical to TRBD1. What was sequenced was blood. This sequence originates from a girl aged 10-17 years with multiple sclerosis. The chain's CDR3 is CASSLGRQGAFNCGYTF. The CDR3 bases are TGTGCCAGCAGCTTAGGGCGACAGGGGGCATTTAACTGTGGCTACACCTTC.